These T cell receptor beta chains were read from a single sample in a study of blood T cell repertoires in COVID-19. TCRdb's copy holds only in-frame clones and misses some; the assay was immunoSEQ multiplex PCR. The table records fewer than 120,000 clones, about 72% of them present only once. The sample taken for sequencing was peripheral blood. The receptors here all came from a woman aged 55-69 years with acute or convalescent COVID-19. Each CDR3 is given with its conserved first and last residue. D genes are given only for firm matches.

v_gene: TRBV6-5
j_gene: TRBJ1-5
d_gene: -
len: 13
CDR3aa: CASSRDSNQPQHF

v_gene: TRBV27
j_gene: TRBJ1-2
d_gene: -
len: 13
CDR3aa: CASRRENRAGYTF

v_gene: TRBV6-6
j_gene: TRBJ2-2
d_gene: -
len: 14
CDR3aa: CASNVQGATGELFF

v_gene: TRBV27
j_gene: TRBJ1-6
d_gene: TRBD1
len: 15
CDR3aa: CASSLGTGGSSPLHF

v_gene: TRBV18
j_gene: TRBJ2-1
d_gene: -
len: 18
CDR3aa: CASSPPDSLTRTYNEQFF

v_gene: TRBV19
j_gene: TRBJ1-6
d_gene: -
len: 13
CDR3aa: CASSIWGDSPLHF

v_gene: TRBV15
j_gene: TRBJ1-3
d_gene: -
len: 15
CDR3aa: CATSREAGLGNTIYF

v_gene: TRBV5-4
j_gene: TRBJ2-2
d_gene: TRBD2
len: 14
CDR3aa: CASSSPGGAGELFF

v_gene: TRBV10-3
j_gene: TRBJ1-5
d_gene: -
len: 14
CDR3aa: CAISEAGDNQPQHF

v_gene: TRBV7-8
j_gene: TRBJ1-2
d_gene: TRBD1
len: 13
CDR3aa: CASSGDRNYGYTF

v_gene: TRBV6-5
j_gene: TRBJ1-4
d_gene: -
len: 15
CDR3aa: CASSLTPGNNEKLFF

v_gene: TRBV28
j_gene: TRBJ2-1
d_gene: -
len: 15
CDR3aa: CASSFSGVYVYEQFF

v_gene: TRBV12-3/TRBV12-4
j_gene: TRBJ2-7
d_gene: -
len: 13
CDR3aa: CASSAFGRYEQYF

v_gene: TRBV5-1
j_gene: TRBJ2-7
d_gene: -
len: 14
CDR3aa: CASSDSAASYEQYF

v_gene: TRBV7-2
j_gene: TRBJ2-7
d_gene: TRBD1
len: 15
CDR3aa: CASSPGLTGGYEQYF

v_gene: TRBV6-1
j_gene: TRBJ2-5
d_gene: -
len: 15
CDR3aa: CASSEAPGGGETQYF

v_gene: TRBV7-9
j_gene: TRBJ1-2
d_gene: -
len: 19
CDR3aa: CASSLQSSTGALQGYGYTF

v_gene: TRBV5-5
j_gene: TRBJ2-1
d_gene: -
len: 16
CDR3aa: CASSLDFSVRYNEQFF

v_gene: TRBV27
j_gene: TRBJ1-2
d_gene: -
len: 14
CDR3aa: CASSFQGPNYGYTF

v_gene: TRBV9
j_gene: TRBJ1-3
d_gene: TRBD1
len: 15
CDR3aa: CASSAQTGVGNTIYF

v_gene: TRBV18
j_gene: TRBJ2-3
d_gene: -
len: 13
CDR3aa: CASSPGGTDTQYF

v_gene: TRBV6-5
j_gene: TRBJ2-4
d_gene: -
len: 15
CDR3aa: CATRGGSSAKNIQYF

v_gene: TRBV12-3/TRBV12-4
j_gene: TRBJ1-5
d_gene: TRBD1
len: 13
CDR3aa: CASRGTGPQPQHF

v_gene: TRBV5-4
j_gene: TRBJ2-3
d_gene: -
len: 15
CDR3aa: CASSWTREASDTQYF

v_gene: TRBV19
j_gene: TRBJ1-1
d_gene: TRBD1
len: 17
CDR3aa: CASSFRDRGLRGTEAFF

v_gene: TRBV5-1
j_gene: TRBJ1-2
d_gene: -
len: 14
CDR3aa: CASSLAEGPYGYTF

v_gene: TRBV18
j_gene: TRBJ2-7
d_gene: TRBD2
len: 16
CDR3aa: CASSPPGTSGPYEQYF

v_gene: TRBV5-1
j_gene: TRBJ2-2
d_gene: TRBD1
len: 15
CDR3aa: CASRVGQRNTGELFF

v_gene: TRBV27
j_gene: TRBJ2-1
d_gene: TRBD2
len: 14
CDR3aa: CASSVGLANNEQFF

v_gene: TRBV7-9
j_gene: TRBJ1-5
d_gene: TRBD1
len: 16
CDR3aa: CASSLGTGESNQPQHF

v_gene: TRBV28
j_gene: TRBJ2-1
d_gene: TRBD1
len: 15
CDR3aa: CASSLEDRGRYEQFF

v_gene: TRBV3-1/TRBV3-2
j_gene: TRBJ1-5
d_gene: TRBD1
len: 14
CDR3aa: CASSQDRGLAPQHF